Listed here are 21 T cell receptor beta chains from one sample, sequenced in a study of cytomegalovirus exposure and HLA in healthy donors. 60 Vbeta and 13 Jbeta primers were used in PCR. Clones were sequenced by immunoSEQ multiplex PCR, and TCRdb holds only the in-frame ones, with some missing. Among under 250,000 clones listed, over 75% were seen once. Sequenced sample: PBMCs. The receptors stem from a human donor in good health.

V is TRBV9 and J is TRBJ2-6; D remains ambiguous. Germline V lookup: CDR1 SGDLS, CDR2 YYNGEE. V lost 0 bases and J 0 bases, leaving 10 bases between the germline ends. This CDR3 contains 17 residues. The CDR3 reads CASSVVSRPSGANVLTF. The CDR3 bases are TGTGCCAGCAGCGTAGTTTCCAGGCCCTCTGGGGCCAACGTCCTGACTTTC.

As DNA, the CDR3 is TGCGCCAGCAGCCAAGATCTACAGGGGATAAGGTTCCATGAGCAGTTCTTC. Amino acids: CASSQDLQGIRFHEQFF. This rearrangement joins TRBV4-1 to TRBJ2-1; TRBD1 matches 7 bases. Trimming cost V 0 bases and J 8 bases; bases outside gene matches: 13. The germline V gene has CDR1 MGHRA and CDR2 YSYEKL. CDR3 length: 17 residues.

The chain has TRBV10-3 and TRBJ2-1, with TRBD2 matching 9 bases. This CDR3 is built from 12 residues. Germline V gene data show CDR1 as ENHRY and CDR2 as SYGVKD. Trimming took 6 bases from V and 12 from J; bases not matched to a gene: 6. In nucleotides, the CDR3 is TGTGCCATCAGGGCTAGCGGGGATATGCAGTTCTTC. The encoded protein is CAIRASGDMQFF.

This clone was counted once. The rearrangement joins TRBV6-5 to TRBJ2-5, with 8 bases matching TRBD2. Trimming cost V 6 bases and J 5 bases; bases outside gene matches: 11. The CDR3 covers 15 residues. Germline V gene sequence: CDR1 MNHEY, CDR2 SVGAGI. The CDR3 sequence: CASSRWAGGGETQYF. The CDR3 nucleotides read TGTGCCAGCAGCCGATGGGCGGGAGGAGGGGAGACCCAGTACTTC.

This chain's CDR3 is CASSPGQVNEKLFF. CDR3 coding DNA: TGTGCCAGCTCTCCGGGACAGGTTAATGAAAAACTGTTTTTT. The chain recombines TRBV18 with TRBJ1-4; 8 bases fit TRBD1. Trimming removed 6 bases from V and 4 bases from J; junction bases left unmatched: 4. The CDR3 spans 14 residues. Germline CDR1 and CDR2: KGHSH and LQKENI.

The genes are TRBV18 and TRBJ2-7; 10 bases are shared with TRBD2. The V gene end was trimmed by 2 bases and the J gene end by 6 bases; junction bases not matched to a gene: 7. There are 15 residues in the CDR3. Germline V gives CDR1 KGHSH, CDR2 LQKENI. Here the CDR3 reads CASSPESGRAGEQYF. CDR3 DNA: TGTGCCAGCTCACCAGAAAGCGGGAGGGCGGGCGAGCAGTACTTC. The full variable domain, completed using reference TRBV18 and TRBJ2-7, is NAGVMQNPRHLVRRRGQEARLRCSPMKGHSHVYWYRQLPEEGLKFMVYLQKENIIDESGMPKERFSAEFPKEGPSILRIQQVVRGDSAAYFCASSPESGRAGEQYFGPGTRLTVT.

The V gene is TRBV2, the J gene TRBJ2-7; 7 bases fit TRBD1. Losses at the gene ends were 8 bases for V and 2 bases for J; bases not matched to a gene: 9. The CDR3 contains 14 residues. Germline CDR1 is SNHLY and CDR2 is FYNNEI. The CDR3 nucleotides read TGTGCCAGCGACCTCGGGACAGCGCCCTACGAGCAGTACTTC. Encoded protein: CASDLGTAPYEQYF.

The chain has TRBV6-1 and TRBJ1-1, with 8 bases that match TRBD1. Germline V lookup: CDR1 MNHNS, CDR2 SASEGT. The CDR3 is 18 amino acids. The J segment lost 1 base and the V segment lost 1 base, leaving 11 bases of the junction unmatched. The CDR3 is CASSEGPGQGRRNTEAFF. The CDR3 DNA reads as TGTGCCAGCAGTGAAGGCCCTGGACAGGGTCGGCGGAACACTGAAGCTTTCTTT.

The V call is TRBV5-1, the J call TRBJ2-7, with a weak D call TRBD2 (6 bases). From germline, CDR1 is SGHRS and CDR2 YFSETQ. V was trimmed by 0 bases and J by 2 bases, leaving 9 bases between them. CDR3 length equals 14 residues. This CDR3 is CASSLARGAYEQYF. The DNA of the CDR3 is TGCGCCAGCAGCTTGGCGCGGGGAGCCTACGAGCAGTACTTC.

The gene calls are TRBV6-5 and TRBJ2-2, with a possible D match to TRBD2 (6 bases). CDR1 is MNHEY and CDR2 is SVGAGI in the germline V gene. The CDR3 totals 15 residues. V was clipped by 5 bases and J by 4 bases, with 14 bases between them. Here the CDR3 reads CASSSGGLPTGELFF. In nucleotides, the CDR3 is TGTGCCAGCAGTAGCGGCGGACTACCCACCGGGGAGCTGTTTTTT.

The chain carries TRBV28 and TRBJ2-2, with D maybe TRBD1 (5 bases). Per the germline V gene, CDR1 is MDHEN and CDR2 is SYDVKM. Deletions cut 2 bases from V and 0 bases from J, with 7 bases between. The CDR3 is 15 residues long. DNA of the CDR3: TGTGCCAGCAGTTTAACGACAGCGAACACCGGGGAGCTGTTTTTT. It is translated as CASSLTTANTGELFF.

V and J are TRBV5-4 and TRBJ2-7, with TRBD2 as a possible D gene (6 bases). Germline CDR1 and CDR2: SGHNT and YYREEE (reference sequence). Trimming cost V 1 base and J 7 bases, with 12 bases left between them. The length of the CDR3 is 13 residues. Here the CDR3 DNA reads TGTGCCAGCAGCTTGCCGACTAGTGAGGAGCAGTACTTC. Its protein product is CASSLPTSEEQYF.

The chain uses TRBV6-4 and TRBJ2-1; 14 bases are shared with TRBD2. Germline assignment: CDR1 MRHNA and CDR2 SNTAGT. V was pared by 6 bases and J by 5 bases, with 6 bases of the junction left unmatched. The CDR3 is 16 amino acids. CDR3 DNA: TGTGCCAGCAGGGGACTAGCGGGAGTAGAGAACAATGAGCAGTTCTTC. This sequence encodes CASRGLAGVENNEQFF.

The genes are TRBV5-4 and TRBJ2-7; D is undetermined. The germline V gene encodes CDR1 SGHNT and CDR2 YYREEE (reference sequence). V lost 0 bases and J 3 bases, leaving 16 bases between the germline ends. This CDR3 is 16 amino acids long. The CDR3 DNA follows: TGTGCCAGCAGCTTGGGGGCCCCCAGGTCGCTCTACGAGCAGTACTTC. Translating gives CASSLGAPRSLYEQYF.

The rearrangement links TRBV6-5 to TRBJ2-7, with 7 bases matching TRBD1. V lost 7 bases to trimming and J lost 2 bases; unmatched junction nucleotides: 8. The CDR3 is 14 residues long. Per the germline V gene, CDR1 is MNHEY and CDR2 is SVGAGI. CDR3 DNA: TGTGCCAGCACCTTGCCAGGGGGTCCCTACGAGCAGTACTTC. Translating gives CASTLPGGPYEQYF.

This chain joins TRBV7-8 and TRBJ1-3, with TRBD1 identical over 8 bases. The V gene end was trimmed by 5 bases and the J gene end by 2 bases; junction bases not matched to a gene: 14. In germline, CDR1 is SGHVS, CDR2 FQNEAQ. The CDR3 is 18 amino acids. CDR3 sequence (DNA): TGTGCCAGCAGCCTAGTCGGACCCAACAGGGGGGCTGGAAACACCATATATTTT. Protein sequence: CASSLVGPNRGAGNTIYF.

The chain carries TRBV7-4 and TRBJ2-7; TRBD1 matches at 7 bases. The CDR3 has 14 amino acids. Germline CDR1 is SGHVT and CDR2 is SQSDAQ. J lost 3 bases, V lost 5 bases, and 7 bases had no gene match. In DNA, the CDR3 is TGTGCCAGCAGCGCCCGGACAGGAGACTACGAGCAGTACTTC. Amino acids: CASSARTGDYEQYF.

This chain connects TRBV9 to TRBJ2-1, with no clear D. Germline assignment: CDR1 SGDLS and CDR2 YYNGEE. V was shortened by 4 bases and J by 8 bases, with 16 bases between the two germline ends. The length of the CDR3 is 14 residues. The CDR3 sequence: CASSPAPSFDEQFF. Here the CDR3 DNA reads TGTGCCAGCAGCCCGGCTCCTAGTTTTGATGAGCAGTTCTTC.

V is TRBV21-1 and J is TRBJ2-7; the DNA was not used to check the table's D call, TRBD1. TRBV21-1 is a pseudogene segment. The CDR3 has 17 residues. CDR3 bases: TGTGCCAGCAGCGAAAACCGACAGGGGCCAATTATCCTCGAGCAGTACTTC. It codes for CASSENRQGPIILEQYF.

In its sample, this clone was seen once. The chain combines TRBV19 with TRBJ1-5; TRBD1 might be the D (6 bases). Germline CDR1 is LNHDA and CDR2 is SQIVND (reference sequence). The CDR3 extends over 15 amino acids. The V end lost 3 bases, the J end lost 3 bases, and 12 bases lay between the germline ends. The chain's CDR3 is CASSIGQTINQPQHF. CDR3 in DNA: TGTGCCAGTAGTATCGGACAGACAATCAATCAGCCCCAGCATTTT.

DNA for the CDR3: TGTGCCAGCAGCTTATCGGAGAGCTCCTACAATGAGCAGTTCTTC. Its translation is CASSLSESSYNEQFF. V gene TRBV11-2 combines with J gene TRBJ2-1; unclear D gene. The germline CDR1 and CDR2 sequences are SGHAT and FQNNGV. V lost 2 bases and J lost 0, with 8 bases in between. The CDR3 length is 15 residues.